These T cell receptor beta chains were read from a single sample in a study of CD8+ T cells in alopecia areata. Profiling relied on immunoSEQ multiplex PCR, and the TCRdb table lists in-frame clones only, not all of them. This sample has 110,000 to 150,000 clones; about 59% occur once, and the top ten carry about 16%. The input for sequencing was CD8+ T cells sorted from blood, taken at week 4, from a patient treated with tofacitinib. Source of these receptors: a human donor with alopecia areata. The CDR3 runs from the conserved cysteine through the conserved F or W. Each record gives: CDR3 protein, CDR3 DNA, J gene, V gene, D gene, clone size. D genes are given only for firm matches. Some rows have no size entry. The others give once, few or many, or a class for an expanded clone.

CASTKGYYGYTF,TGTGCCAGTACAAAGGGGTACTATGGCTACACCTTC,TRBJ1-2,TRBV19,-,few
CASSLGFRGDTEAFF,TGTGCCAGCAGCTTAGGCTTCAGGGGGGACACTGAAGCTTTCTTT,TRBJ1-1,TRBV7-2,TRBD1,-
CASSEHPNTEAFF,TGTGCCAGCAGTGAACATCCTAACACTGAAGCTTTCTTT,TRBJ1-1,TRBV2,-,-
CASSLDGGNQPQHF,TGCGCCAGCAGCTTGGACGGGGGCAATCAGCCCCAGCATTTT,TRBJ1-5,TRBV5-1,-,-
CASSPRQGYEQYF,TGTGCCAGCAGCCCACGACAGGGGTATGAGCAGTACTTC,TRBJ2-7,TRBV13,TRBD1,-
CASSLAGNYGYTF,TGTGCCAGCAGCTTAGCTGGCAACTATGGCTACACCTTC,TRBJ1-2,TRBV13,-,-
CASKRVRNYEQYF,TGTGCCAGCAAGCGGGTCAGGAACTACGAGCAGTACTTC,TRBJ2-7,TRBV13,-,-
CASSSDRANSYEQYF,TGTGCCAGCAGCTCCGATCGGGCTAACTCCTACGAGCAGTACTTC,TRBJ2-7,TRBV13,-,-
CASSQGTSGGANEQFF,TGTGCCAGCAGCCAAGGGACTAGCGGGGGGGCCAATGAGCAGTTCTTC,TRBJ2-1,TRBV4-2,TRBD2,many
CACQPGQGSNYGYTF,TGTGCCTGTCAACCGGGACAGGGATCTAACTATGGCTACACCTTC,TRBJ1-2,TRBV30,TRBD1,few
CASSGLTSGGNLGNEQFF,TGTGCCAGTTCAGGTTTAACTAGCGGGGGGAATCTAGGGAATGAGCAGTTCTTC,TRBJ2-1,TRBV2,TRBD2,-
CASRGGLEEQYF,TGTGCCAGTAGGGGGGGGCTGGAGGAGCAGTACTTC,TRBJ2-7,TRBV6-6,-,-
CASSHQGGAGPVEQYF,TGTGCCAGCAGCCACCAGGGAGGGGCAGGGCCGGTCGAGCAGTACTTC,TRBJ2-7,TRBV7-9,TRBD2,-
CASSNRDGSSYEQYF,TGTGCCAGCAGTAACCGGGACGGAAGCTCCTACGAGCAGTACTTC,TRBJ2-7,TRBV27,-,-
CASSGNRGGYTF,TGTGCCAGCAGCGGTAACAGGGGCGGCTACACCTTC,TRBJ1-2,TRBV7-9,TRBD1,-
CAWSVRNLYEQYF,TGTGCCTGGAGTGTCCGGAATCTGTACGAGCAGTACTTC,TRBJ2-7,TRBV30,-,-
CSVLGGNRVSTYEQYF,TGCAGCGTCCTAGGGGGGAATAGAGTTTCGACGTACGAGCAGTACTTC,TRBJ2-7,TRBV29-1,-,-
CATRNGDQPQHF,TGTGCCACGAGAAATGGCGATCAGCCCCAGCATTTT,TRBJ1-5,TRBV7-9,-,few
CASSPLVGQGNSPLHF,TGTGCCAGCAGCCCTTTGGTGGGACAGGGGAATTCACCCCTCCACTTT,TRBJ1-6,TRBV7-8,TRBD1,once
CASSPTGYQETQYF,TGCGCCAGCAGCCCGACAGGGTACCAAGAGACCCAGTACTTC,TRBJ2-5,TRBV5-1,TRBD1,-
CASSPGTSGFTDTQYF,TGTGCCAGCAGCCCCGGGACTAGCGGATTCACAGATACGCAGTATTTT,TRBJ2-3,TRBV7-9,TRBD2,-
CASSHLEGSNEQYF,TGCGCCAGCAGCCACCTCGAGGGTTCCAACGAGCAGTACTTC,TRBJ2-7,TRBV4-3,-,once
CSVEDRAGKYEQFF,TGCAGCGTTGAAGATCGGGCAGGGAAGTATGAGCAGTTCTTC,TRBJ2-1,TRBV29-1,-,-
CASSHRTGDSYEQYF,TGCGCCAGCAGTCATAGGACAGGGGACTCCTACGAGCAGTACTTC,TRBJ2-7,TRBV23-1,TRBD1,-
CAWSVYSSYEQYF,TGTGCCTGGAGTGTATACAGTTCCTACGAGCAGTACTTC,TRBJ2-7,TRBV30,-,-
CASSEGGTEAFF,TGTGCCAGCAGTGAAGGGGGAACTGAAGCTTTCTTT,TRBJ1-1,TRBV25-1,-,-
CASSLGPKSDEQYF,TGTGCCAGCAGCCTGGGACCCAAGAGCGACGAGCAGTACTTC,TRBJ2-7,TRBV7-9,-,-
CASSQAGSMNTEAFF,TGTGCCAGCAGCCAAGCTGGGAGTATGAACACTGAAGCTTTCTTT,TRBJ1-1,TRBV4-2,-,-
CASSLRTLMNTEAFF,TGTGCCAGCAGCTTACGGACACTTATGAACACTGAAGCTTTCTTT,TRBJ1-1,TRBV11-2,-,few
CASSLYGNQPQHF,TGTGCCAGCAGCTTATATGGCAATCAGCCCCAGCATTTT,TRBJ1-5,TRBV7-9,-,-
CASSPAVGSKVLNSPLHF,TGTGCCAGCAGCCCAGCGGTTGGTAGTAAGGTCCTTAATTCACCCCTCCACTTT,TRBJ1-6,TRBV9,-,-
CATSTGPGTGAGYTF,TGTGCCACCAGCACCGGACCCGGGACAGGGGCTGGCTACACCTTC,TRBJ1-2,TRBV15,TRBD1,-
CASSPRQDIPDTQYF,TGTGCCAGCAGTCCTAGACAGGATATCCCAGATACGCAGTATTTT,TRBJ2-3,TRBV25-1,-,-
CASSYQGYEYEQYF,TGTGCCAGCAGCTACCAGGGGTACGAATACGAGCAGTACTTC,TRBJ2-7,TRBV13,-,few
CASSSLRDIEPKDDYEQYF,TGTGCCAGCAGCTCCCTCCGGGACATAGAGCCCAAAGATGACTACGAGCAGTACTTC,TRBJ2-7,TRBV7-9,-,-
CAWSVGIRGQGEAFF,TGTGCCTGGAGCGTGGGGATCAGGGGGCAGGGTGAAGCTTTCTTT,TRBJ1-1,TRBV30,TRBD1,-
CSVDSGLDEQFF,TGCAGCGTTGATTCCGGGCTGGATGAGCAGTTCTTC,TRBJ2-1,TRBV29-1,-,few
CASSYSSVNEQFF,TGTGCCAGCAGTTACTCTTCCGTCAATGAGCAGTTCTTC,TRBJ2-1,TRBV6-5,-,-
CASSAGSTEPHPYEQYF,TGTGCCAGCAGCGCCGGATCGACGGAGCCCCATCCCTACGAGCAGTACTTC,TRBJ2-7,TRBV5-6,-,few
CASSFVESSYNEQFF,TGTGCCAGCAGTTTTGTGGAGAGCTCCTACAATGAGCAGTTCTTC,TRBJ2-1,TRBV27,-,-
CASSPGLGNNYGYTF,TGTGCCAGCAGCCCGGGACTGGGGAATAACTATGGCTACACCTTC,TRBJ1-2,TRBV5-6,-,-
CARKQLTGTQYF,TGTGCCAGAAAACAGCTTACGGGGACCCAGTACTTC,TRBJ2-5,TRBV2,-,-
CASSLGTGELFF,TGTGCCAGCAGCTTAGGCACCGGGGAGCTGTTTTTT,TRBJ2-2,TRBV13,-,-
CATSSGTFRDLQETQYF,TGTGCCACCAGCAGCGGGACTTTCCGCGACCTCCAAGAGACCCAGTACTTC,TRBJ2-5,TRBV15,-,-